The subject of this entry is one T cell receptor beta chain. The V gene's germline CDR1 is SEHNR and CDR2 FQNEAQ (reference sequence). The V segment lost 5 bases and the J segment 5 bases; nucleotides outside the gene matches: 4. The CDR3 spans 15 residues. This record belongs to a study of blood T cells in healthy people across ages. Next came a second PCR, run for about 6 to 11 cycles, which used a sample-barcoded 5' primer along with a J-beta primer mix. From the 5' RACE reads, TCRdb called clonotypes with MiXCR, one entry per CDR3 protein. In the table there are about 780,000 distinct CDR3 sequences, roughly 25% of which are singletons. These data also featured in a second study, about T cells of mothers and their children.

The source material was blood. The chain joins TRBV7-9 to TRBJ2-3; 13 nucleotides agree with TRBD2. This receptor was identified in a boy aged 5-17 years in good health. CDR3 coding DNA: TGTGCCAGCAGCCCCGGGACTAGCGGGGTAGATACGCAGTATTTT. This sequence encodes CASSPGTSGVDTQYF.